This TCR beta chain was observed in a study of lymphopenia after photon versus proton radiotherapy. Study results and caveats: Under photons, naive T cells and diversity fell while effector/memory populations rose. After lymphocyte nadir, photon-treated repertoires showed oligoclonal expansion, especially CD8+ Temra. Larger post-nadir TCR diversity loss correlated inversely with survival in deceased patients.

Trimming removed 6 bases from V and 1 base from J; junction bases left unmatched: 2. This CDR3 is built from 14 residues. Per germline, CDR1 SGHAT and CDR2 FQNNGV. The protocol was immunoSEQ multiplex PCR, while the TCRdb copy is restricted to in-frame clones and leaves out a portion. The repertoire includes 8,000 or so clones, about 88% of them detected once, and 3% to 4% sits in the top ten. As regards this clone: Its antigen is not identified.

The chain is built from TRBV11-2 and TRBJ2-7, with 11 bases aligning to TRBD2. The sequencing here drew on peripheral blood, taken from a patient treated with photon-based radiotherapy. This TCR derives from a woman aged 70-85 years with pancreatic cancer. The chain's CDR3 is CASRLAGESYEQYF. CDR3 nucleotide sequence: TGTGCCAGCAGACTAGCGGGGGAATCCTACGAGCAGTACTTC.